This TCR beta chain was sequenced for a study of CD8+CD57+ T cells in acquired aplastic anemia. Genomic DNA was employed as the template in profiling TCR beta VDJ and CDR3. TCRdb ran MiXCR on the reads and lists one entry per CDR3 protein. Of about 200,000 distinct CDR3 sequences in the sample, about 62% were seen once. By flow cytometry, patients selected for sequencing had shown an expansion of CD8+CD57+ cells. Each patient had severe acquired aplastic anemia. Sample: sorted CD4+, CD8+, or CD8+CD57+ T cells (not recorded which) from PBMCs. The sequence was collected from a human donor with aplastic anemia.

CDR3 region: CASSRQNNDNEQFF. The CDR3 region has the DNA TGTGCCAGCAGCCGACAGAATAATGACAATGAGCAGTTCTTC. The V call is TRBV2, the J call TRBJ2-1; a possible D gene is TRBD1 (5 bases). Germline-derived CDR1 and CDR2 are SNHLY and FYNNEI. V was shortened by 6 bases and J by 5 bases, with 14 bases between the two germline ends. The CDR3 sequence is 14 residues long.